This T cell receptor beta chain was found in a study of blood T cells in healthy people across ages (dated by TCRdb to between 2015 and 2016). About the study as a whole: In model experiments, roughly one uniquely barcoded TCR beta cDNA molecule per two T cells was captured by template switching. Four age groups were formed from the donors: young (average approximately 15 years), middle-aged (approximately 42), aged (over 55) and long-lived (roughly 81). To avoid experimental bias, donors of different ages were spread randomly across the sequencing lanes. The study analyzed two additional independent replicas of 1 million unique cDNA reads from the same blood draw for two donors, one aged 18 to 30 and one aged 80 or older. To track age-related changes in TCR beta repertoire diversity, the study relied on deep sequencing normalized with unique cDNA molecular identifiers.

From cysteine to phenylalanine, the CDR3 is 17 amino acids long. Here the CDR3 DNA is all that survives: 51 bases in frame from base 1. CDR1 SEHNR and CDR2 FQNEAQ were looked up in the germline V gene (reference sequence). Systemically healthy Caucasian individuals from Russia, about 38 in total and aged about 6 to 100 years, were included as donors. Each donor gave ten milliliters of peripheral blood, collected into EDTA-treated Vacutainer tubes. Ficoll-Paque density-gradient centrifugation was used to isolate PBMCs, with at least 7 million obtained per sample. Total RNA was extracted from PBMCs with Trizol reagent, with at least 5 micrograms obtained per sample. Naive CD45RAhigh/CD27high T cell percentages were measured by flow cytometry on a PBMC aliquot from every donor. Concerning this clonotype itself: Its cognate antigen has yet to be identified. It has no much larger one-base neighbor in the sample; base qualities were not kept.

The library came from 5' RACE. Instrument on record: Illumina HiSeq 2500. A second PCR of about 6 to 11 cycles was performed with a sample-barcoded 5' primer and a J-beta primer mix. A template-switch 5' adaptor carrying 12 random nucleotides introduced a unique molecular identifier onto each TCR beta cDNA molecule. Each sample yielded at least 2.5 million CDR3-containing paired-end reads. First-strand cDNA synthesis was performed from all RNA using the Mint cDNA synthesis kit, with priming by a TRBC-specific oligonucleotide. After uracil-DNA glycosylase treatment, a first 18-cycle PCR used universal primers M1SS and BC2_uni_R on all cDNA. As for the original processing: Each sample was normalized by randomly selecting 1 million high-quality reads, each carrying a distinct molecular identifier. Instead of being binned into consensus sequences, reads that shared molecular identifiers were thrown out. MiTCR, set to a Q25 quality threshold and the strictest error-elimination algorithm, was used for CDR3 identification, clonotype clustering and error correction. Lower-bound total TCR beta diversity was estimated with a nonparametric unseen species model using Euler transformation. TCRdb trimmed the raw reads at Q25, called clones with MiXCR and kept productive beta chains. Rows with one shared CDR3 protein collapse into an entry with the most common genes and DNA. TCRdb assigned the V and J calls; the authors' analysis was not used. This sample gives about 830,000 distinct CDR3 sequences in total; about 62% of them show up just once. The leading ten clones occupy roughly 25% of the sample.

Findings and caveats that apply to the study as a whole: Total diversity estimates from one million sequenced T cells were considered lower bounds and underestimates. Compared with the aged group, more naive CD4+ T cells, fewer expanded clones and increased TCR diversity were shown by the long-lived group, suggesting age selection. Because the CMV infection status of the donors was unknown, age-related changes in expanded clonotypes may potentially have been confounded. Observed TCR beta diversity correlated strongly with the percentage of naive T cells measured by flow cytometry. Conclusive comparison of naive and antigen-experienced compartments was prevented by the profiling of bulk unsorted PBMCs. As age increased, observed TCR beta diversity per million T cells dropped in a roughly linear way, and a significant reduction was already evident by age about 36.

This clonotype was obtained from a man younger than 40 in good health. The sample taken for sequencing was blood. Recombination connected TRBV7-9 to TRBJ2-4; tentative D gene TRBD1, with 8 bases matching. The last part of the DNA fits TRBJ2-7 better; the J call may be wrong. The sequenced DNA: TGTGCCAGCAGCCTTAGCTTTCCCGGGACAGGACTAGACGAGCAGTACTTC. Translated, this is CASSLSFPGTGLDEQYF.